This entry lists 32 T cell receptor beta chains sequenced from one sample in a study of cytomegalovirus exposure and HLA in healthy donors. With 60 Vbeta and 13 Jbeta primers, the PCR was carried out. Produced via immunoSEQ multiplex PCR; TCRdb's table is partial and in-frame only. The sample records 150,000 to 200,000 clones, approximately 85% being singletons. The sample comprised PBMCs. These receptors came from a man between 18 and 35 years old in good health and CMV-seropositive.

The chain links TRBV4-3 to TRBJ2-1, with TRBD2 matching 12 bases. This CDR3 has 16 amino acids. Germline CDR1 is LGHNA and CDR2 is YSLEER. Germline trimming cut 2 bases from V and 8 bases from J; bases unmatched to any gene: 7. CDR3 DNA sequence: TGCGCCAGCAGCCAATCAGCCCTAGCGGGGGGGCATGAGCAGTTCTTC. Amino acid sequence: CASSQSALAGGHEQFF.

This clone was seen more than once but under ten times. The CDR3 sequence is CASSERTGMSNQPQHF. CDR3 coding DNA: TGTGCCAGCAGTGAACGGACAGGGATGAGCAATCAGCCCCAGCATTTT. The chain is built from TRBV6-1 and TRBJ1-5; TRBD1 matches at 8 bases. The V and J ends lost 2 bases and 1 base, in that order; junction bases with no gene match: 4. This CDR3 comprises 16 residues. Per the germline V gene, CDR1 is MNHNS and CDR2 is SASEGT.

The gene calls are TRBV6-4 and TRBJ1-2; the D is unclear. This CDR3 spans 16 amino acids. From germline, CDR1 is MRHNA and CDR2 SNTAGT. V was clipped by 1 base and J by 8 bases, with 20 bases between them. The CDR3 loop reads CASSDFIREGPGGYTF. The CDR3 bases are TGTGCCAGCAGTGACTTCATCCGCGAAGGCCCGGGGGGCTACACCTTC.

This CDR3 is CASSLSQKNTGELFF. As DNA, the CDR3 is TGCGCCAGCAGCTTATCACAAAAGAACACCGGGGAGCTGTTTTTT. The gene calls are TRBV5-1 and TRBJ2-2; D not resolved. The CDR3 spans 15 residues. CDR1 is SGHRS, CDR2 YFSETQ, per germline. Deletions cut 2 bases from V and 1 base from J, with 9 bases between.

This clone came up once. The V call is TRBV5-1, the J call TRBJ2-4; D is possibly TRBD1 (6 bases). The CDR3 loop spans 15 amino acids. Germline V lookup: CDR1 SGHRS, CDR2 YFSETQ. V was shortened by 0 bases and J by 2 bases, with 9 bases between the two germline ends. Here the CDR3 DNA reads TGCGCCAGCAGCTTGGCCGGGACAACCAAAAACATTCAGTACTTC. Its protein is CASSLAGTTKNIQYF. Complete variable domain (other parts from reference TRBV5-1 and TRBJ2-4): KAGVTQTPRYLIKTRGQQVTLSCSPISGHRSVSWYQQTPGQGLQFLFEYFSETQRNKGNFPGRFSGRQFSNSRSEMNVSTLELGDSALYLCASSLAGTTKNIQYFGAGTRLSVL.

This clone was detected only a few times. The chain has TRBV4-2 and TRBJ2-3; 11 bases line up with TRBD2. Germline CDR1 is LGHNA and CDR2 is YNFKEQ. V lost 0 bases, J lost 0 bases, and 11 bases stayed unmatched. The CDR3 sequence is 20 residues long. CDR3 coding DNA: TGTGCCAGCAGCCAAGAAGTCGGGCTAGCGGGGGGCACTAGCACAGATACGCAGTATTTT. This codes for CASSQEVGLAGGTSTDTQYF.

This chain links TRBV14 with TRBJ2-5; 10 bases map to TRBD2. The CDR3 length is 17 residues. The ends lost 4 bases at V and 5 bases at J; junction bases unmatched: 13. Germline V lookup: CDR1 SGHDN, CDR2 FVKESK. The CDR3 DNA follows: TGTGCCAGCAGCCCCCGAGGGAGCGGGGGGGCCCACGAGACCCAGTACTTC. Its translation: CASSPRGSGGAHETQYF.

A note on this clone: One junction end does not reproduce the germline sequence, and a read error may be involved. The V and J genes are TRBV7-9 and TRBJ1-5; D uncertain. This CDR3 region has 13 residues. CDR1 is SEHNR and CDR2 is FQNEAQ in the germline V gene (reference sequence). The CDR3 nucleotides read TGTTCCAGCAGCCCCTCCTCGGGTCAGCCCCAGCATTTT. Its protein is CSSSPSSGQPQHF. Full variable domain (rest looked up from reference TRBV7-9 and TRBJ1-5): DTGVSQNPRHKITKRGQNVTFRCDPISEHNRLYWYRQTLGQGPEFLTYFQNEAQLEKSRLLSDRFSAERPKGSFSTLEIQRTEQGDSAMYLCSSSPSSGQPQHFGDGTRLSIL.

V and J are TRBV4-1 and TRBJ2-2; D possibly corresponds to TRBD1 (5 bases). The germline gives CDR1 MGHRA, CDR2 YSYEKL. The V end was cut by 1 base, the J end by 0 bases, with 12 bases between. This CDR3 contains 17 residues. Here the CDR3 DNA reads TGCGCCAGCAGCCAAGTAGGGGCAGTCGCGAACACCGGGGAGCTGTTTTTT. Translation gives CASSQVGAVANTGELFF.

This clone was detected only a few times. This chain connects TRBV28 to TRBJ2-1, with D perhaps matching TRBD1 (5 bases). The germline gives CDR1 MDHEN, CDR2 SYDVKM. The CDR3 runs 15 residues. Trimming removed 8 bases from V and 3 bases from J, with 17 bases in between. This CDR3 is CASDSPRPLYNEQFF. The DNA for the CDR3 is TGTGCCAGCGACAGTCCCCGCCCCCTCTACAATGAGCAGTTCTTC. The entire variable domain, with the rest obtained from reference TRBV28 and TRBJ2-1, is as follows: DVKVTQSSRYLVKRTGEKVFLECVQDMDHENMFWYRQDPGLGLRLIYFSYDVKMKEKGDIPEGYSVSREKKERFSLILESASTNQTSMYLCASDSPRPLYNEQFFGPGTRLTVL.

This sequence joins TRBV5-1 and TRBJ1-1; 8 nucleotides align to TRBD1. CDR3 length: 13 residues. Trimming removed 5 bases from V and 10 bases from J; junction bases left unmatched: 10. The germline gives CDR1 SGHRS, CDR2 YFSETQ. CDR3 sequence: CASRGGEQGVAFF. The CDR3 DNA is TGCGCCAGCAGGGGGGGGGAACAGGGGGTAGCTTTCTTT. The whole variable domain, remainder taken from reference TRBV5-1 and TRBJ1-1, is KAGVTQTPRYLIKTRGQQVTLSCSPISGHRSVSWYQQTPGQGLQFLFEYFSETQRNKGNFPGRFSGRQFSNSRSEMNVSTLELGDSALYLCASRGGEQGVAFFGQGTRLTVV.

The CDR3 sequence is CASSSDRVRSPLHF. The DNA for the CDR3 is TGTGCCAGTAGTTCCGACAGGGTTCGTTCACCCCTCCACTTT. This chain connects TRBV19 to TRBJ1-6, with TRBD1 matching 7 bases. V gave up 5 bases and J gave up 9 bases; unmatched junction bases: 7. This CDR3 has 14 residues. Germline CDR1 and CDR2: LNHDA and SQIVND (reference sequence).

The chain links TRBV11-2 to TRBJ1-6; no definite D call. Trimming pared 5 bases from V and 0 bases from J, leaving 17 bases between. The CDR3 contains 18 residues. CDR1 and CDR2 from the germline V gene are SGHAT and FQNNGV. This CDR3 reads CASSPRAVESSYNSPLHF. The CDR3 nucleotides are TGTGCCAGCAGCCCGCGGGCGGTCGAGAGCTCCTATAATTCACCCCTCCACTTT.

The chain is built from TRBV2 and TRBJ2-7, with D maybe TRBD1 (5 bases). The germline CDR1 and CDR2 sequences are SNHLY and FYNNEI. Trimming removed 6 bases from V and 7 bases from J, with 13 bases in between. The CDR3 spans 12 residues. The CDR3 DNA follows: TGTGCCAGCAGGGCGGCAGGGCGGGAGCAGTACTTC. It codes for CASRAAGREQYF.

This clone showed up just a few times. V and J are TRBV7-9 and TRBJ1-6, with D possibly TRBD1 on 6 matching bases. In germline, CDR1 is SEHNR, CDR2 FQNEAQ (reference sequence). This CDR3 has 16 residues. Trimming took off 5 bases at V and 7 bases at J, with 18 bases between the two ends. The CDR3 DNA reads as TGTGCCAGCAGCCCACCTAGGGCAGGGGACAATTCACCCCTCCACTTT. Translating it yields CASSPPRAGDNSPLHF.

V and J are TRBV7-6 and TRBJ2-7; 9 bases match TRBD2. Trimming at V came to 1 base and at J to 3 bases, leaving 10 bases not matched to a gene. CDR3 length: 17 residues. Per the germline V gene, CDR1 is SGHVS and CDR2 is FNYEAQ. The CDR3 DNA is TGTGCCAGCAGCTTAGGGAGAGCTAGCGGGACCAGCTACGAGCAGTACTTC. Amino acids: CASSLGRASGTSYEQYF.

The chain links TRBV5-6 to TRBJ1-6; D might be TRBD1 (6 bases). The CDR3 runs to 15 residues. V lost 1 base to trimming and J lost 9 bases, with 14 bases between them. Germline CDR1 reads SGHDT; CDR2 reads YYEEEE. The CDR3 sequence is CASSLRTAWGSPLHF. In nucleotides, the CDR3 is TGTGCCAGCAGCTTGAGGACAGCCTGGGGTTCACCCCTCCACTTT.

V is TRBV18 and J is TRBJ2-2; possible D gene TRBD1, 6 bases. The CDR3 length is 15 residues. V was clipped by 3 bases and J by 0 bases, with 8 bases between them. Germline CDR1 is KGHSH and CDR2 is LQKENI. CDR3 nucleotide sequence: TGTGCCAGCTCACCTGGACAGTCGAACACCGGGGAGCTGTTTTTT. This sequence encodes CASSPGQSNTGELFF.

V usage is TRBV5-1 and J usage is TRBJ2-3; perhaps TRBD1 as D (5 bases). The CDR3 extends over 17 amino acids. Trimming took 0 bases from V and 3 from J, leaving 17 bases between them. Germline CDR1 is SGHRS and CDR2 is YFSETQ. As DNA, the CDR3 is TGCGCCAGCAGCTTGGACTGGCGCAGGGATGGAACAGATACGCAGTATTTT. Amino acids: CASSLDWRRDGTDTQYF.

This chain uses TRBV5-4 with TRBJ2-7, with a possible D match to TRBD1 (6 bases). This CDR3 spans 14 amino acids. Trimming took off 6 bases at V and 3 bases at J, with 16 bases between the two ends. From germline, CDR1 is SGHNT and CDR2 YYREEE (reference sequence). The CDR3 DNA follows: TGTGCCAGCAATGACCGGGACACTAGCTACGAGCAGTACTTC. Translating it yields CASNDRDTSYEQYF.

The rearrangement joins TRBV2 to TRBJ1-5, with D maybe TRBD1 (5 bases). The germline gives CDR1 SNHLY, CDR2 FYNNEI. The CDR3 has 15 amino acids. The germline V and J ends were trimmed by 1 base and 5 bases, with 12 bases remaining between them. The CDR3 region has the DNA TGTGCCAGCAGTGAAGAGGGGAGGGTGGATCAGCCCCAGCATTTT. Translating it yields CASSEEGRVDQPQHF.

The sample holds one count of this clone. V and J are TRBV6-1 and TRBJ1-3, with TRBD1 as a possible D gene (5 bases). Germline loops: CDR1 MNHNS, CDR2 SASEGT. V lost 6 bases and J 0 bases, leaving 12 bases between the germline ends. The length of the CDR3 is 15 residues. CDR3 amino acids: CASRGLLDSGNTIYF. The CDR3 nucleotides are TGTGCCAGCAGGGGACTTCTCGACTCTGGAAACACCATATATTTT.

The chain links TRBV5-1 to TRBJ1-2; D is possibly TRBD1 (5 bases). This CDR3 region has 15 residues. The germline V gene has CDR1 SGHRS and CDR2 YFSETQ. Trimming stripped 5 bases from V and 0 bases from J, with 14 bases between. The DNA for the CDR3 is TGCGCCAGCAGAGTATTTCGGGGGACTAACTATGGCTACACCTTC. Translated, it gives CASRVFRGTNYGYTF.

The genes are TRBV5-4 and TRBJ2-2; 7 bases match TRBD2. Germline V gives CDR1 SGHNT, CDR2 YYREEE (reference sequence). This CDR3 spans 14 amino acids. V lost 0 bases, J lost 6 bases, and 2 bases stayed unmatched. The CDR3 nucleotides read TGTGCCAGCAGCTTGGTTAGCGGGTCCGGGGAGCTGTTTTTT. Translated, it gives CASSLVSGSGELFF.

The CDR3 region is CASSLIGQGGRMPLHF. The CDR3 DNA sequence: TGTGCCAGCAGCTTAATTGGACAGGGGGGTCGTATGCCCCTCCACTTT. The chain joins TRBV7-2 to TRBJ1-6, with 10 nucleotides matching TRBD1. V lost 2 bases to trimming and J lost 13 bases; unmatched junction nucleotides: 11. Looked up from germline, CDR1 is SGHTA and CDR2 is FQGNSA. The CDR3 totals 16 residues.

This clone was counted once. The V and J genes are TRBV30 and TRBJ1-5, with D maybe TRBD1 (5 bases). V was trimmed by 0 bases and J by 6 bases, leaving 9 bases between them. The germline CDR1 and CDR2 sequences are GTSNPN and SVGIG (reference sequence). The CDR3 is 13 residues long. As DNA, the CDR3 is TGTGCCTGGAGTGTACAGGTTGGTCAGCCCCAGCATTTT. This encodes CAWSVQVGQPQHF.

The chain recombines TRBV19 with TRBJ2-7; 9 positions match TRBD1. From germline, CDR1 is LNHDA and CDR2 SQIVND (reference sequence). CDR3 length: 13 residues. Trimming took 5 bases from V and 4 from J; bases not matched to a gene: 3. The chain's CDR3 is CASSPGTGYEQYF. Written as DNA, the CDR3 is TGTGCCAGTAGTCCCGGGACAGGGTACGAGCAGTACTTC.

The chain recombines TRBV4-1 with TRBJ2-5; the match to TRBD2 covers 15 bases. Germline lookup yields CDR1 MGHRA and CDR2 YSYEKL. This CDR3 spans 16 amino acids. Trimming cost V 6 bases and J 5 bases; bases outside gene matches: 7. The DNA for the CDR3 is TGCGCCAGCAGACGGACTAGCGGGGGGGCCGGGGAGACCCAGTACTTC. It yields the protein CASRRTSGGAGETQYF.

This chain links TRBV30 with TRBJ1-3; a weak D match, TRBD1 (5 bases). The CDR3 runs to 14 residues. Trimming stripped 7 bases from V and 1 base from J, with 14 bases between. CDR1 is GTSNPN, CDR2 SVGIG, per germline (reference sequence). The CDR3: CALGPSPSGNTIYF. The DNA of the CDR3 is TGTGCCTTGGGGCCTTCGCCGTCTGGAAACACCATATATTTT.

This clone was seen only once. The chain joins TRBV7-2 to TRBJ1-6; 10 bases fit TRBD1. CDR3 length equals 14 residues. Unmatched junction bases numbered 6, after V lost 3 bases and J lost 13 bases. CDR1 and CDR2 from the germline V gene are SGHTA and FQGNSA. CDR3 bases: TGTGCCAGCAGCTTGGGACAGGGGATTGTGCCCCTCCACTTT. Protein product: CASSLGQGIVPLHF.

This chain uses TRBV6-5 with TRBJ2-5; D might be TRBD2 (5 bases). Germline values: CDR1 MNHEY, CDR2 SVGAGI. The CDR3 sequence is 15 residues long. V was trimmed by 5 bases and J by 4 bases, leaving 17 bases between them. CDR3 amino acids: CASSPRRRGLETQYF. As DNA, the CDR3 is TGTGCCAGCAGTCCTCGACGGAGAGGGTTAGAGACCCAGTACTTC.

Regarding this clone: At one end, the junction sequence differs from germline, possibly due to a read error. CDR3: CASSVTGNQGGNTTYF. The CDR3 DNA reads TGTGCCAGCAGCGTTACAGGAAATCAAGGTGGAAACACCACATATTTT. V usage is TRBV9 and J usage is TRBJ1-3; tentative D call: TRBD1 (5 bases). The CDR3 is 16 residues long. The germline V gene encodes CDR1 SGDLS and CDR2 YYNGEE.